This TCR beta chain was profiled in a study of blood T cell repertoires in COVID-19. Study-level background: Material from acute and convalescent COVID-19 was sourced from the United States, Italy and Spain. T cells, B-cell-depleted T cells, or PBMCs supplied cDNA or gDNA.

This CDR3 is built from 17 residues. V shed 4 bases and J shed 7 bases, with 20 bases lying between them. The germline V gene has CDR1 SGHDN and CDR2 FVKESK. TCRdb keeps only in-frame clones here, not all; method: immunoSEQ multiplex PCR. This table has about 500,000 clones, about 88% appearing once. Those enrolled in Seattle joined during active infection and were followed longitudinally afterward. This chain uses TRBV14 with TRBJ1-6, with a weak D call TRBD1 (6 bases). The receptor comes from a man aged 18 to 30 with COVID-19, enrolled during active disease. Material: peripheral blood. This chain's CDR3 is CASSRVKGRGMNSPLHF. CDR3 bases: TGTGCCAGCAGCCGGGTGAAGGGAAGGGGGATGAATTCACCCCTCCACTTT.